This T cell receptor (beta chain) was found in a study of regulatory T cells in long-lasting Graves disease. Relying on iRepertoire HTBI primers and Arm-PCR of CDR3 regions, the team built TCR beta libraries. TCRdb re-derived calls from the multiplex PCR reads in MiXCR, one entry per CDR3 protein. This table has around 500,000 distinct CDR3 sequences, 15% to 20% appearing once. As to time point: newly diagnosed GD, antithyroid drugs for less than 3 months. Researchers made the TCR library from RNA that was extracted from PBMCs. This clonotype has only a few counts. Germline V lookup: CDR1 LNHNV, CDR2 YYDKDF (reference sequence). V lost 5 bases, J lost 0 bases, and 10 bases lay in between. The CDR3 extends over 15 amino acids. The data also belong to a second study, concerning T cells in Graves' hyperthyroidism and ophthalmopathy. From that study: Clinical symptoms, serum thyroxine, TRAb, thyroid ultrasound and orbital computed tomography established diagnosis.

The V gene is TRBV15, the J gene TRBJ1-4, with D unresolved. The TCR originated in a woman between 40 and 65 years old with Graves disease. The material was peripheral blood mononuclear cells (PBMCs), obtained at new diagnosis, from a patient treated with antithyroid drugs. The CDR3 is CATSFTPTTNEKLFF. As DNA, the CDR3 is TGTGCCACCAGCTTTACCCCCACAACTAATGAAAAACTGTTTTTT.